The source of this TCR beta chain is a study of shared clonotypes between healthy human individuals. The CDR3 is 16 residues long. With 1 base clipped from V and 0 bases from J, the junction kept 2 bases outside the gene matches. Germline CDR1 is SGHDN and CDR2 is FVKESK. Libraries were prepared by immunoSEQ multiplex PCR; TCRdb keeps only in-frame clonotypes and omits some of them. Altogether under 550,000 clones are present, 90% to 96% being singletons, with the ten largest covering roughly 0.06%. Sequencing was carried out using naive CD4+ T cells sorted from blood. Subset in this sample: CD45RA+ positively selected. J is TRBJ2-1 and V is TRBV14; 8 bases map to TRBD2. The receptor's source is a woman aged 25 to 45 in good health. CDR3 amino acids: CASSQVRGGSYNEQFF. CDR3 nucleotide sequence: TGTGCCAGCAGCCAAGTCCGGGGGGGCTCCTACAATGAGCAGTTCTTC.